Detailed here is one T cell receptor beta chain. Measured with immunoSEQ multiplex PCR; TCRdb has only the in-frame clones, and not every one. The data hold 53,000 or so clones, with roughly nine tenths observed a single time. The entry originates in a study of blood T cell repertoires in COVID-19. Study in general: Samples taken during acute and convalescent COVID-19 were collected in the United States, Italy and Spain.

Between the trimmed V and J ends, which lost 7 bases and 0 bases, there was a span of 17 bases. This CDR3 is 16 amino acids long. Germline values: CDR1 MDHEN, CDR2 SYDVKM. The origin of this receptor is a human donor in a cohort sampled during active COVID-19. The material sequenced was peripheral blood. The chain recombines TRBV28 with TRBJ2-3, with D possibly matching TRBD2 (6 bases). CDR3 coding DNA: TGTGCCAGCACCTTAGCGGCCGACTTTAGCACAGATACGCAGTATTTT. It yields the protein CASTLAADFSTDTQYF.